Following are 27 T cell receptor beta chains from one sample sequenced in a study of early T cells in non-severe SARS-CoV-2 infection. A single record per CDR3 protein comes from TCRdb applying MiXCR to the 5' RACE reads. Altogether about 28,000 distinct CDR3 sequences are present, 5.6% being singletons, with the ten largest covering around 24%. Source material: whole blood. Receptors originate from an adult who was a healthcare worker with PCR-confirmed SARS-CoV-2 infection or an uninfected control (not recorded which).

This chain links TRBV7-9 with TRBJ2-7, with 8 bases aligning to TRBD1. Germline values: CDR1 SEHNR, CDR2 FQNEAQ (reference sequence). V lost 2 bases, J lost 2 bases, and 5 bases stayed unmatched. The CDR3 contains 15 residues. Here the CDR3 DNA reads TGTGCCAGCAGCTTATACGGACAGGGTCCCTACGAGCAGTACTTC. Amino acids: CASSLYGQGPYEQYF.

This clonotype has ten or more counts. The V and J genes are TRBV29-1 and TRBJ1-1, with D possibly being TRBD1 (5 bases). V was shortened by 4 bases and J by 8 bases, with 8 bases between the two germline ends. Germline-derived CDR1 and CDR2 are SQVTM and ANQGSEA. CDR3 size: 10 residues. The CDR3 DNA reads TGCAGCGTTGGTCGGACAGAAGCTTTCTTT. Protein: CSVGRTEAFF.

This clonotype occurred a few times. The DNA of the CDR3 is TGCAGTGCTAGTGCCCTAGCGGGAGGAAGAGGAGATACGCAGTATTTT. Protein sequence: CSASALAGGRGDTQYF. The chain links TRBV20-1 to TRBJ2-3, with 11 bases lining up with TRBD2. The CDR3 is 16 residues long. The germline CDR1 and CDR2 sequences are DFQATT and SNEGSKA (reference sequence). With 3 bases clipped from V and 5 bases from J, the junction kept 10 bases outside the gene matches.

Ten or more counts support this clonotype. The chain employs TRBV20-1 and TRBJ2-7, with 12 bases that match TRBD2. Germline V gene lookup returns CDR1 DFQATT and CDR2 SNEGSKA (reference sequence). V trimming: 2 bases; J trimming: 6 bases; junction bases outside the gene matches: 8. This CDR3 spans 15 amino acids. CDR3 region: CSARPKTSGSGEQYF. In nucleotides, the CDR3 is TGCAGTGCTAGACCGAAGACTAGCGGGAGTGGCGAGCAGTACTTC.

This rearrangement joins TRBV7-8 to TRBJ2-5; D is unclear. The ends were cut back, 2 bases at V and 5 bases at J, with 9 bases in the middle. The germline gives CDR1 SGHVS, CDR2 FQNEAQ. The CDR3 is 13 residues long. CDR3 loop: CASSLRAVETQYF. CDR3 nucleotide sequence: TGTGCCAGCAGCTTACGGGCCGTGGAGACCCAGTACTTC.

Note on this clonotype: A much bigger clone sits one base away, suggesting this may be a read error. The V gene is TRBV19, the J gene TRBJ2-3; the match to TRBD1 covers 11 bases. There are 14 residues in the CDR3. Per the germline V gene, CDR1 is LNHDA and CDR2 is SQIVND (reference sequence). V lost 10 bases to trimming and J lost 3 bases; unmatched junction nucleotides: 6. The CDR3 sequence is CANTGQGATDTQYF. The CDR3 bases are TGTGCCAATACCGGACAGGGGGCGACAGATACGCAGTATTTT.

This clonotype showed up many times. The V and J genes are TRBV6-2 or TRBV6-3 and TRBJ1-1, with TRBD1 matching over 7 bases. The CDR3 length is 14 residues. The junction had 8 bases not matched to a gene; V was cut back by 7 bases and J by 3 bases. CDR1 and CDR2 from the germline V gene are MNHEY and SVGEGT. For the CDR3, the DNA is TGTGCCAGCATTCCAGGGGGTAGCGACACTGAAGCTTTCTTT. Its protein is CASIPGGSDTEAFF.

This clonotype was detected many times. The rearrangement joins TRBV30 to TRBJ2-5; no clear D. From germline, CDR1 is GTSNPN and CDR2 SVGIG (reference sequence). Trimming removed 2 bases from V and 1 base from J, with 5 bases in between. The CDR3 loop spans 12 amino acids. The CDR3 nucleotides are TGTGCCTGGAGTTTCGTCCAAGAGACCCAGTACTTC. This translates into CAWSFVQETQYF.

This clonotype was found many times. The chain links TRBV20-1 to TRBJ2-1; the D gene could be TRBD1 or TRBD2 (5 bases each). Between the trimmed V and J ends, which lost 1 base and 4 bases, there was a span of 8 bases. Germline V lookup: CDR1 DFQATT, CDR2 SNEGSKA (reference sequence). This CDR3 contains 13 residues. The CDR3 coding sequence is TGCAGTGCTAGAGCGGGGCGGTACAATGAGCAGTTCTTC. Protein sequence: CSARAGRYNEQFF.

A few counts support this clonotype. This sequence joins TRBV10-3 and TRBJ2-7; D might be TRBD2 (5 bases). The germline V and J ends were trimmed by 10 bases and 0 bases, with 13 bases remaining between them. The CDR3 is 13 amino acids. Germline CDR1 reads ENHRY; CDR2 reads SYGVKD. In DNA, the CDR3 is TGTGCCAATTCGGCGGGCTTCTCCTACGAGCAGTACTTC. Translating it yields CANSAGFSYEQYF.

This clonotype was detected only a few times. This sequence joins TRBV7-6 and TRBJ2-7, with 7 nucleotides matching TRBD2. V shed 0 bases and J 0 bases; nucleotides not matched to a gene: 2. Germline CDR1 reads SGHVS; CDR2 reads FNYEAQ. The CDR3 length is 15 residues. Written as DNA, the CDR3 is TGTGCCAGCAGCTTAGCGACTAGCCGCTCCTACGAGCAGTACTTC. Amino acid sequence: CASSLATSRSYEQYF. The full variable domain, completed using reference TRBV7-6 and TRBJ2-7, is GAGVSQSPRYKVTKRGQDVALRCDPISGHVSLYWYRQALGQGPEFLTYFNYEAQQDKSGLPNDRFSAERPEGSISTLTIQRTEQRDSAMYRCASSLATSRSYEQYFGPGTRLTVT.

In the case of this clonotype: This may be a read error: a much more frequent sequence differs by one nucleotide. J is TRBJ1-1 and V is TRBV12-3 or TRBV12-4, with unresolved D. The CDR3 extends over 15 amino acids. The CDR3 nucleotides read TGTGCCAGCAGAGTCTCCAGTGGGCCCGACCGTGAAGCTCTCTTT. This codes for CASRVSSGPDREALF.

In this sample, this clonotype turned up many times. The chain joins TRBV6-1 to TRBJ2-7; D unresolved. V was cut by 8 bases and J by 1 base, with 15 bases left in between. Germline V gives CDR1 MNHNS, CDR2 SASEGT. The CDR3 is 14 amino acids. Written as DNA, the CDR3 is TGTGCCAGCGCTCGAATAGGGATTTCCTACGAGCAGTACTTC. The encoded protein is CASARIGISYEQYF.

This clonotype has at least ten counts. This sequence joins TRBV19 and TRBJ2-3, with 9 bases that match TRBD2. The ends lost 6 bases at V and 0 bases at J; junction bases unmatched: 1. The CDR3 extends over 14 amino acids. Germline loops: CDR1 LNHDA, CDR2 SQIVND (reference sequence). CDR3 DNA: TGTGCCAGTAGGACTAGCGGAAGCACAGATACGCAGTATTTT. It specifies CASRTSGSTDTQYF.

This clonotype was picked up many times. The chain uses TRBV12-3 or TRBV12-4 and TRBJ2-7; D may be TRBD1 or TRBD2 (5 bases each). The CDR3 spans 16 residues. The ends were cut back, 5 bases at V and 0 bases at J, with 17 bases in the middle. CDR3 DNA: TGTGCCAGCAGTCGTCCAATCCAAGGGACCTCCTACGAGCAGTACTTC. Protein product: CASSRPIQGTSYEQYF.

This clonotype was counted many times. The chain joins TRBV5-8 to TRBJ2-1, with D hard to call. V was trimmed by 5 bases and J by 4 bases, leaving 10 bases between them. The CDR3 is 13 amino acids. Looked up from germline, CDR1 is SGHTS and CDR2 is YDEGEE. CDR3 DNA: TGTGCCAGCAGTTTGACACCTTACAATGAGCAGTTCTTC. Its protein product is CASSLTPYNEQFF.

This clonotype occurred many times. This chain connects TRBV7-2 to TRBJ2-7; D is ambiguous. Deletions cut 2 bases from V and 4 bases from J, with 6 bases between. Germline V CDR1 and CDR2: SGHTA, FQGNSA. The CDR3 consists of 12 residues. CDR3 nucleotide sequence: TGTGCCAGCAGCTTATCGGAGTACGAGCAGTACTTC. Protein sequence: CASSLSEYEQYF.

V and J are TRBV12-3 or TRBV12-4 and TRBJ2-3, with TRBD1 matching 9 bases. V shed 7 bases and J 7 bases; nucleotides not matched to a gene: 24. There are 19 residues in the CDR3. The CDR3 here is CASIPGQGNRAEVRNTQYF. The CDR3 bases are TGTGCCAGCATCCCGGGACAGGGAAATAGGGCCGAAGTTAGGAATACGCAGTATTTT.

This clonotype was observed at least ten times. The chain combines TRBV27 with TRBJ2-1; D ambiguous. The germline gives CDR1 MNHEY, CDR2 SMNVEV (reference sequence). The V gene lost 2 bases and the J gene lost 5 bases, with 7 bases spanning the gap. CDR3 length: 13 residues. In DNA form, the CDR3 reads TGTGCCAGCAGTTTAGTATCAGACAATGAGCAGTTCTTC. It encodes CASSLVSDNEQFF.

At least ten counts were recorded for this clonotype. V usage is TRBV12-3 or TRBV12-4 and J usage is TRBJ1-2; no firm D call. The V gene lost 6 bases and the J gene lost 4 bases, with 12 bases spanning the gap. This CDR3 is built from 13 residues. The DNA for the CDR3 is TGTGCCAGCAGCCCCCTGAGCACCTATGGCTACACCTTC. Translated, it gives CASSPLSTYGYTF.

This clonotype was seen more than once but under ten times. The V call is TRBV4-1, the J call TRBJ2-4, with 7 positions matching TRBD2. The junction had 7 bases not matched to a gene; V was cut back by 0 bases and J by 2 bases. The CDR3 runs to 17 residues. CDR1 and CDR2 from the germline V gene are MGHRA and YSYEKL. CDR3 coding DNA: TGCGCCAGCAGCCAAGATAGGACTAGAGAATCCAAAAACATTCAGTACTTC. It translates to CASSQDRTRESKNIQYF.

The V call is TRBV11-2, the J call TRBJ2-3; 7 bases fit TRBD2. CDR3 length equals 14 residues. Looked up from germline, CDR1 is SGHAT and CDR2 is FQNNGV. V lost 6 bases and J lost 3; bases outside the gene matches: 6. The CDR3: CASSPGLETDTQYF. Written as DNA, the CDR3 is TGTGCCAGCAGTCCCGGACTAGAAACAGATACGCAGTATTTT.

This clonotype was observed many times. V and J are TRBV19 and TRBJ2-7; D is ambiguous. The CDR3 consists of 13 residues. V gave up 7 bases and J gave up 0 bases, with 10 bases separating them. The germline V gene has CDR1 LNHDA and CDR2 SQIVND (reference sequence). Written as DNA, the CDR3 is TGTGCCAGTAACGAGTCCCCCTCCTACGAGCAGTACTTC. Translation: CASNESPSYEQYF.

This clonotype has ten or more counts. V and J are TRBV18 and TRBJ1-6; D gene uncertain. Germline CDR1 and CDR2: KGHSH and LQKENI. The CDR3 is made up of 15 amino acids. V was trimmed by 3 bases and J by 0 bases, leaving 6 bases between them. CDR3 bases: TGTGCCAGCTCACCGGGTAGCTCCTATAATTCACCCCTCCACTTT. Translated: CASSPGSSYNSPLHF.

This clonotype was detected ten times or more. This sequence joins TRBV30 and TRBJ2-7; D tentatively reads TRBD1 or TRBD2 (5 bases each). The CDR3 covers 14 residues. V was trimmed by 2 bases and J by 2 bases, leaving 13 bases between them. Germline lookup yields CDR1 GTSNPN and CDR2 SVGIG (reference sequence). This CDR3 reads CAWSKLGDPYEQYF. The CDR3 DNA sequence: TGTGCCTGGAGTAAGTTGGGGGATCCCTACGAGCAGTACTTC.

This clonotype was counted at least ten times. The rearrangement uses TRBV7-9 and TRBJ1-1; perhaps TRBD1 as D (6 bases). Looked up from germline, CDR1 is SEHNR and CDR2 is FQNEAQ (reference sequence). The ends were cut back, 1 base at V and 5 bases at J, with 17 bases in the middle. CDR3 size: 16 residues. This CDR3 is CASSLGRWGQVTEAFF. CDR3 sequence (DNA): TGTGCCAGCAGCTTAGGGAGATGGGGGCAGGTGACTGAAGCTTTCTTT.

Ten or more counts support this clonotype. The chain combines TRBV21-1 with TRBJ2-1; the table assigns TRBD2, which was not confirmed against the DNA. TRBV21-1 is flagged as a pseudogene. The CDR3 sequence is 15 residues long. The CDR3 region has the DNA TGTGCCAGCAGCAAAGTGGAGCGGGAGGGCAATGAGCAGTTCTTC. This codes for CASSKVEREGNEQFF.